The clone carrying this TCR beta chain was counted a few times. The antigen is undetermined. The data originate from a study of cytomegalovirus exposure and HLA in healthy donors. Study results and caveats: Later analysis showed most CMV-associated TCR beta chains appearing HLA-restricted.

Vbeta (60) and Jbeta (13) primers were used in the PCR. Here immunoSEQ multiplex PCR was the method, and the copy in TCRdb shows in-frame clones only, minus some. The repertoire holds approximately 160,000 clones, with about 80% as singletons. This CDR3 spans 15 amino acids. The trim removed 4 bases at V and 6 bases at J, leaving 5 bases unmatched. From germline, CDR1 is SGHRS and CDR2 YFSETQ. This sequence originates from a woman between 45 and 65 years old in good health and CMV-seropositive. The sequenced material came from PBMCs. V and J are TRBV5-1 and TRBJ2-1; the match to TRBD2 covers 12 bases. CDR3 amino acids: CASSPSGRAGNEQFF. The CDR3 nucleotides are TGCGCCAGCAGCCCTAGCGGGAGGGCCGGCAATGAGCAGTTCTTC.